The clone carrying this T cell receptor (beta chain) has more than one count but fewer than ten. Its antigen is undetermined. The source of the sample is a study of cytomegalovirus exposure and HLA in healthy donors. The CDR3 is made up of 15 amino acids. CDR1 and CDR2 (germline): SEHNR, FQNEAQ (reference sequence). V was pared by 3 bases and J by 3 bases, with 12 bases between. Points from the study as a whole: Analyzed later, association rates of TCRs varied across HLA loci, with DRB1 most and HLA-C fewest.

PCR involved 60 Vbeta and 13 Jbeta primers. In the original analysis: In a later analysis, of tens of millions of unique beta chains, about 11 million appeared in at least two donors. The method was immunoSEQ multiplex PCR; TCRdb's version includes in-frame clones alone and lacks a portion of them. That table gives V, J and clone size, and the DNA gave D and trimming. The data contain about 110,000 clones, just under 80% of them singletons. Sequencing used PBMCs. The sequence derives from a man aged 25 to 40 in good health and CMV-seronegative. This chain joins TRBV7-9 and TRBJ1-5; D perhaps matches TRBD1 (6 bases). The CDR3 DNA follows: TGTGCCAGCAGCTTCTCCGGACAGATCAATCAGCCCCAGCATTTT. This gives the protein CASSFSGQINQPQHF.